Listed here are 24 T cell receptor beta chains from one sample, sequenced in a study of T cells in Graves' hyperthyroidism and ophthalmopathy. Amplified regions were TCR beta CDR3 sequences from RNA transcripts. Initially, a first-round RT-PCR of the TCR CDR3 employed the HTBI primer set. A single record per CDR3 protein comes from TCRdb applying MiXCR to the multiplex PCR reads. The table lists approximately 600,000 distinct CDR3 sequences, around 15% of them singletons, with 3.8% in the top ten. The sample comprised blood. These receptors came from a woman under 40 with Graves' hyperthyroidism.

V and J are TRBV7-9 and TRBJ2-3; 11 bases align to TRBD1. V dropped 5 bases and J dropped 5; count of bases not matched to a gene: 18. Germline V lookup: CDR1 SEHNR, CDR2 FQNEAQ (reference sequence). CDR3 size: 19 residues. In nucleotides, the CDR3 is TGTGCCAGCAGCCCGAGGACAGGGGGCGCCCCAGGCGGAGAAGATACGCAGTATTTT. Protein: CASSPRTGGAPGGEDTQYF.

This clonotype has ten or more counts. The genes are TRBV6-5 and TRBJ2-7; maybe TRBD1 (5 bases). The V gene's germline CDR1 is MNHEY and CDR2 SVGAGI. The CDR3 runs to 14 residues. V dropped 2 bases and J dropped 2 bases, with 10 bases sitting between them. CDR3 region: CASSYEDTAYEQYF. The CDR3 nucleotides read TGTGCCAGCAGTTACGAGGACACCGCCTACGAGCAGTACTTC.

This chain links TRBV28 with TRBJ1-5; perhaps TRBD1 as D (6 bases). CDR1 and CDR2 (germline): MDHEN, SYDVKM. The CDR3 spans 16 residues. Trimming stripped 6 bases from V and 3 bases from J, with 18 bases between. The CDR3 is CASSPGDGADNQPQHF. CDR3 in DNA: TGTGCCAGCAGCCCAGGGGACGGGGCCGACAATCAGCCCCAGCATTTT.

This clonotype was observed many times. The genes are TRBV6-2 or TRBV6-3 and TRBJ2-5; D might be TRBD2 (6 bases). Looked up from germline, CDR1 is MNHEY and CDR2 is SVGEGT. The CDR3 extends over 16 amino acids. Trimming removed 6 bases at V and 3 bases at J, with 20 bases between. CDR3 protein: CASRTRRVLDKETQYF. CDR3 nucleotide sequence: TGTGCCAGCAGGACTCGGAGGGTCCTAGATAAAGAGACCCAGTACTTC.

The table lists this clonotype with a few counts. The CDR3 DNA reads TGTGCCAGCACCCCGGGACTGAATAATTCACCCCTCCACTTT. Its translation is CASTPGLNNSPLHF. J is TRBJ1-6 and V is TRBV28, with D maybe TRBD1 (5 bases). CDR3 length: 14 residues. The ends were cut back, 7 bases at V and 5 bases at J, with 12 bases in the middle. Germline assignment: CDR1 MDHEN and CDR2 SYDVKM.

The table lists this clonotype with a few counts. V and J are TRBV11-2 and TRBJ2-2, with D tentatively TRBD2 (6 bases). In germline, CDR1 is SGHAT, CDR2 FQNNGV. CDR3 length: 15 residues. V was clipped by 7 bases and J by 3 bases, with 15 bases between them. The CDR3 DNA reads TGTGCCAGCATCACTTACGGGGGAGACACCGGGGAGCTGTTTTTT. Amino acid sequence: CASITYGGDTGELFF. Variable domain in full (rest from reference TRBV11-2 and TRBJ2-2): EAGVAQSPRYKIIEKRQSVAFWCNPISGHATLYWYQQILGQGPKLLIQFQNNGVVDDSQLPKDRFSAERLKGVDSTLKIQPAKLEDSAVYLCASITYGGDTGELFFGEGSRLTVL.

This clonotype showed up many times. The CDR3: CASSFGGAQPQHF. CDR3 DNA: TGTGCCAGCAGTTTTGGGGGGGCTCAGCCCCAGCATTTT. This rearrangement joins TRBV12-3 or TRBV12-4 to TRBJ1-5, with D perhaps matching TRBD1 (6 bases). V was pared by 3 bases and J by 6 bases, with 9 bases between. The CDR3 contains 13 residues.

This clonotype was recorded a few times. This rearrangement joins TRBV14 to TRBJ2-1, with D maybe TRBD2 (6 bases). CDR3 size: 16 residues. The ends were cut back, 4 bases at V and 4 bases at J, with 17 bases in the middle. Germline V gene sequence: CDR1 SGHDN, CDR2 FVKESK. CDR3 sequence reads: CASSPLRSGYYNEQFF. The CDR3 coding sequence is TGTGCCAGCAGCCCGCTTCGGAGCGGGTATTACAATGAGCAGTTCTTC.

This clonotype was counted many times. The rearrangement links TRBV7-2 to TRBJ2-1, with 12 bases fitting TRBD2. The CDR3 length is 16 residues. Germline loops: CDR1 SGHTA, CDR2 FQGNSA. V gave up 7 bases and J gave up 9 bases; unmatched junction bases: 13. CDR3 sequence reads: CASTLAGGPPGSEQFF. The CDR3 DNA follows: TGTGCCAGCACCCTAGCGGGAGGGCCGCCGGGGAGTGAGCAGTTCTTC.

In its sample, this clonotype was seen many times. The V gene is TRBV7-2, the J gene TRBJ2-5; 7 nucleotides match TRBD2. Germline CDR1 is SGHTA and CDR2 is FQGNSA. There are 16 residues in the CDR3. V lost 1 base, J lost 1 base, and 6 bases stayed unmatched. Here the CDR3 DNA reads TGTGCCAGCAGCTTAGATCGCGGGAGAGGCCAAGAGACCCAGTACTTC. Translating gives CASSLDRGRGQETQYF.

The CDR3 loop reads CASSPATAGGTGELFF. The CDR3 coding sequence is TGTGCCAGCTCACCCGCGACGGCCGGGGGCACCGGGGAGCTGTTTTTT. The J gene is TRBJ2-2, the V gene TRBV18, with D possibly being TRBD2 (6 bases). The V and J ends lost 3 bases and 4 bases respectively, with 15 bases between them. From germline, CDR1 is KGHSH and CDR2 LQKENI. The length of the CDR3 is 16 residues.

This clonotype was seen a handful of times. The chain couples TRBV5-1 to TRBJ2-7; D unresolved. V lost 1 base to trimming and J lost 1 base, with 9 bases between them. This CDR3 is built from 14 residues. Germline CDR1 and CDR2: SGHRS and YFSETQ. The CDR3, as DNA: TGCGCCAGCAGCTTGTCAAGCCAGTCCTACGAGCAGTACTTC. This gives the protein CASSLSSQSYEQYF.

The genes are TRBV19 and TRBJ2-5; possible D gene TRBD2, 7 bases. The germline gives CDR1 LNHDA, CDR2 SQIVND (reference sequence). The CDR3 loop spans 14 amino acids. V lost 4 bases and J 2 bases, leaving 11 bases between the germline ends. Here the CDR3 reads CASSKAGAQETQYF. The DNA for the CDR3 is TGTGCCAGTAGTAAGGCGGGGGCTCAAGAGACCCAGTACTTC.

V is TRBV30 and J is TRBJ1-4, with TRBD1 identical over 8 bases. Trimming took 3 bases from V and 8 from J; bases not matched to a gene: 5. This CDR3 is built from 13 residues. The germline V gene has CDR1 GTSNPN and CDR2 SVGIG (reference sequence). The CDR3 DNA is TGTGCCTGGAGGGGACAGGCAGCCGAAAAACTGTTTTTT. It specifies CAWRGQAAEKLFF. Based on the CDR3 plus reference TRBV30 and TRBJ1-4, the full variable domain is SQTIHQWPATLVQPVGSPLSLECTVEGTSNPNLYWYRQAAGRGLQLLFYSVGIGQISSEVPQNLSASRPQDRQFILSSKKLLLSDSGFYLCAWRGQAAEKLFFGSGTQLSVL.

The chain recombines TRBV15 with TRBJ1-1; D uncertain. The V end was cut by 2 bases, the J end by 3 bases, with 7 bases between. Germline CDR1 LNHNV, CDR2 YYDKDF (reference sequence). The CDR3 runs to 13 residues. The CDR3 DNA follows: TGTGCCACCAGCAGATTTGCGGACACTGAAGCTTTCTTT. Its protein product is CATSRFADTEAFF.

This clonotype was seen many times. V gene TRBV29-1 combines with J gene TRBJ2-1; the match to TRBD2 covers 8 bases. V lost 4 bases and J lost 4; bases outside the gene matches: 9. Germline loops: CDR1 SQVTM, CDR2 ANQGSEA. The CDR3 length is 15 residues. CDR3 in DNA: TGCAGCGTTGCTCTAGGCGGGAGGCAGTACAATGAGCAGTTCTTC. Amino acid sequence: CSVALGGRQYNEQFF.

The chain recombines TRBV20-1 with TRBJ2-1; tentative D call: TRBD2 (6 bases). This CDR3 comprises 13 residues. CDR1 and CDR2 (germline): DFQATT, SNEGSKA (reference sequence). The V end lost 4 bases, the J end lost 6 bases, and 13 bases lay between the germline ends. Here the CDR3 DNA reads TGCAGTGCTAATCGGGAGCGCATCAATGAGCAGTTCTTC. Its protein is CSANRERINEQFF.

This chain links TRBV28 with TRBJ2-4, with 9 bases identical to TRBD1. The CDR3 consists of 17 residues. Germline V gene lookup returns CDR1 MDHEN and CDR2 SYDVKM. After removal of 5 bases from V and 1 base from J, the junction contained 9 bases not matched to a gene. The CDR3, as DNA: TGTGCCAGCAGTGACAGGGGGGAAGGAGGTGCCAAAAACATTCAGTACTTC. Its translation is CASSDRGEGGAKNIQYF.

This clonotype has just a few counts. This rearrangement joins TRBV28 to TRBJ2-7, with 10 bases identical to TRBD2. This CDR3 contains 14 residues. Looked up from germline, CDR1 is MDHEN and CDR2 is SYDVKM. With 5 bases clipped from V and 6 bases from J, the junction kept 7 bases outside the gene matches. CDR3 DNA: TGTGCCAGCAGTAACCTAGCGGGAGTCGCCGAGCAGTACTTC. This sequence encodes CASSNLAGVAEQYF. The variable domain in full, completed from reference TRBV28 and TRBJ2-7, reads DVKVTQSSRYLVKRTGEKVFLECVQDMDHENMFWYRQDPGLGLRLIYFSYDVKMKEKGDIPEGYSVSREKKERFSLILESASTNQTSMYLCASSNLAGVAEQYFGPGTRLTVT.

Regarding this clonotype: Just one base apart from a much larger clone, this may be a read error. This sequence joins TRBV7-2 and TRBJ2-7; 9 bases are a match to TRBD2. Germline values: CDR1 SGHTA, CDR2 FQGNSA. CDR3 length equals 15 residues. V dropped 4 bases and J dropped 3; count of bases not matched to a gene: 7. CDR3 in amino acids: CASSSTSGLDYEQYF. In nucleotides, the CDR3 is TGTGCCAGCAGCTCAACTAGCGGGCTAGACTACGAGCAGTACTTC.

This clonotype was seen many times. This sequence joins TRBV11-1 and TRBJ2-5, with 7 bases matching TRBD1. The CDR3 length is 15 residues. Germline values: CDR1 SGHAT, CDR2 FQDESV (reference sequence). With V trimmed by 4 bases and J by 5 bases, 10 bases remained unmatched. CDR3 sequence (DNA): TGTGCCAGCAGCTCGGACAGGTTGAGGGTCGAGACCCAGTACTTC. It specifies CASSSDRLRVETQYF.

This clonotype was seen many times. The chain recombines TRBV20-1 with TRBJ2-1; 7 nucleotides agree with TRBD1. This CDR3 has 16 residues. Germline-derived CDR1 and CDR2 are DFQATT and SNEGSKA (reference sequence). Trimming cost V 1 base and J 0 bases; bases outside gene matches: 6. The CDR3 sequence: CSARAPTGASYNEQFF. CDR3 DNA: TGCAGTGCTAGAGCCCCAACAGGGGCCTCCTACAATGAGCAGTTCTTC.

In this sample, this clonotype turned up many times. The rearrangement links TRBV20-1 to TRBJ1-4, with TRBD1 matching 7 bases. The CDR3 runs to 14 residues. Germline CDR1 reads DFQATT; CDR2 reads SNEGSKA (reference sequence). V lost 0 bases, J lost 6 bases, and 4 bases stayed unmatched. The CDR3 nucleotides read TGCAGTGCTAGAGACCGGACAGGTCATGAAAAACTGTTTTTT. Protein product: CSARDRTGHEKLFF.

The chain recombines TRBV7-9 with TRBJ2-7, with TRBD2 matching 7 bases. Germline loops: CDR1 SEHNR, CDR2 FQNEAQ (reference sequence). V shed 5 bases and J 3 bases; nucleotides not matched to a gene: 16. There are 17 residues in the CDR3. The CDR3 coding sequence is TGTGCCAGCAGCCCCCTAGGGTTGGGCAGGGAGGGCTACGAGCAGTACTTC. Protein: CASSPLGLGREGYEQYF.